Shown below are 23 T cell receptor beta chains from a single sample sequenced in a study of T-cell reconstitution after alpha-beta-depleted transplantation in children. Library preparation (for TCRbeta) was performed with unique molecular identifiers. One entry per CDR3 protein results from TCRdb running MiXCR on the PCR reads. The repertoire includes over 90,000 distinct CDR3 sequences, approximately 8% of them detected once, and about 15% sits in the top ten. The sample in question was PBMCs, obtained before TCRalphabeta/CD19-depleted stem cell transplant. All receptors come from a boy younger than 10 with acute lymphoblastic leukemia, due to receive a stem cell transplant.

This clonotype was seen more than once but under ten times. V is TRBV29-1 and J is TRBJ2-3, with 10 bases aligning to TRBD2. With V trimmed by 0 bases and J by 2 bases, 14 bases remained unmatched. Germline V gene data show CDR1 as SQVTM and CDR2 as ANQGSEA. The CDR3 is 19 residues long. The CDR3 bases are TGCAGCGTTGAAGATCCTAGCGGGGGACACTACCCCAACACAGATACGCAGTATTTT. As protein: CSVEDPSGGHYPNTDTQYF.

This clonotype was seen repeatedly, ten times or more. The chain combines TRBV29-1 with TRBJ1-1; D gene ambiguous. The CDR3 is made up of 11 amino acids. Germline loops: CDR1 SQVTM, CDR2 ANQGSEA. V lost 5 bases, J lost 5 bases, and 9 bases lay in between. CDR3 amino acids: CSVTRRTEAFF. Written as DNA, the CDR3 is TGCAGCGTTACCCGCCGGACTGAAGCTTTCTTT.

This clonotype was observed at least ten times. The chain couples TRBV7-7 to TRBJ2-1; D is possibly TRBD2 (6 bases). V was shortened by 1 base and J by 8 bases, with 15 bases between the two germline ends. Germline CDR1 SSHAT, CDR2 FNYEAQ (reference sequence). The CDR3 runs to 15 residues. The CDR3 DNA follows: TGTGCCAGCAGCTTAGGGCGGGGCCCTTTGCATGAGCAGTTCTTC. Its translation: CASSLGRGPLHEQFF.

This clonotype was observed a handful of times. The chain has TRBV3-1 and TRBJ2-5; no reliable D call. There are 12 residues in the CDR3. V lost 1 base and J lost 5, with 5 bases in between. Germline-derived CDR1 and CDR2 are LGHDT and YNNKEL (reference sequence). CDR3 region: CASSQVPETQYF. CDR3 nucleotides: TGTGCCAGCAGCCAAGTCCCGGAGACCCAGTACTTC.

This chain links TRBV5-1 with TRBJ1-2; 8 nucleotides line up with TRBD1. V lost 0 bases and J lost 4; bases outside the gene matches: 5. The CDR3 totals 15 residues. Germline values: CDR1 SGHRS, CDR2 YFSETQ. The CDR3 nucleotides read TGCGCCAGCAGCTTGGCCGGGACAGGATCCTATGGCTACACCTTC. Its protein is CASSLAGTGSYGYTF. Using reference TRBV5-1 and TRBJ1-2 for the parts outside the CDR3, the full variable domain is KAGVTQTPRYLIKTRGQQVTLSCSPISGHRSVSWYQQTPGQGLQFLFEYFSETQRNKGNFPGRFSGRQFSNSRSEMNVSTLELGDSALYLCASSLAGTGSYGYTFGSGTRLTVV.

This clonotype was detected many times. The gene calls are TRBV29-1 and TRBJ2-3; a possible D gene is TRBD2 (5 bases). CDR3 length: 15 residues. CDR1 is SQVTM and CDR2 is ANQGSEA in the germline V gene. The germline V and J ends were trimmed by 0 bases and 3 bases, with 13 bases remaining between them. In nucleotides, the CDR3 is TGCAGCGTTGAAGATCAAAGGAGCGGAACAGATACGCAGTATTTT. This gives the protein CSVEDQRSGTDTQYF.

In regard to this clonotype: A much larger clone differs from this one at a single base, so this may be a read error. This sequence joins TRBV28 and TRBJ2-3; possible D gene TRBD2, 5 bases. The CDR3 loop spans 13 amino acids. CDR1 is MDHEN and CDR2 is SYDVKM in the germline V gene. The CDR3 DNA is TGTGCCAGCAGCGTCCCTAGCACAGATACGGAGTATTTT. This encodes CASSVPSTDTEYF.

This clonotype showed up just a few times. V usage is TRBV7-8 and J usage is TRBJ2-7, with 8 bases fitting TRBD2. Germline V gene sequence: CDR1 SGHVS, CDR2 FQNEAQ. The ends lost 3 bases at V and 5 bases at J; junction bases unmatched: 15. The CDR3 is made up of 17 amino acids. In DNA, the CDR3 is TGTGCCAGCAGCTTGGGGCTGGTTTTCGGGGGGGTTGACGAGCAGTACTTC. Translation gives CASSLGLVFGGVDEQYF. Complete variable domain (other parts from reference TRBV7-8 and TRBJ2-7): GAGVSQSPRYKVAKRGQDVALRCDPISGHVSLFWYQQALGQGPEFLTYFQNEAQLDKSGLPSDRFFAERPEGSVSTLKIQRTQQEDSAVYLCASSLGLVFGGVDEQYFGPGTRLTVT.

Only a few counts were recorded for this clonotype. The gene calls are TRBV5-6 and TRBJ2-3, with 7 bases identical to TRBD2. Germline assignment: CDR1 SGHDT and CDR2 YYEEEE. This CDR3 spans 15 amino acids. V was pared by 0 bases and J by 2 bases, with 3 bases of the junction left unmatched. In nucleotides, the CDR3 is TGTGCCAGCAGCTTGGTAGGGACTAACACAGATACGCAGTATTTT. It specifies CASSLVGTNTDTQYF.

This clonotype was seen a few times. The chain recombines TRBV5-1 with TRBJ2-1, with 13 bases fitting TRBD2. V lost 4 bases and J lost 7; bases outside the gene matches: 14. CDR1 is SGHRS and CDR2 is YFSETQ in the germline V gene. The CDR3 is 18 amino acids. CDR3 protein: CASSAGLAGTTLANEQFF. The CDR3 DNA reads as TGCGCCAGCAGCGCGGGACTAGCGGGGACCACTCTAGCGAATGAGCAGTTCTTC.

Only a few counts were recorded for this clonotype. This chain uses TRBV27 with TRBJ2-5; 9 nucleotides align to TRBD2. With 4 bases clipped from V and 5 bases from J, the junction kept 2 bases outside the gene matches. The CDR3 spans 13 residues. Germline V gene lookup returns CDR1 MNHEY and CDR2 SMNVEV (reference sequence). The CDR3 loop reads CASSSGLAETQYF. Here the CDR3 DNA reads TGTGCCAGCAGTTCCGGACTAGCGGAGACCCAGTACTTC.

This clonotype showed up many times. The chain joins TRBV20-1 to TRBJ2-3; D is uncertain. This CDR3 comprises 13 residues. With 3 bases removed from V and 5 bases from J, the gap between germline ends came to 12 bases. Germline values: CDR1 DFQATT, CDR2 SNEGSKA (reference sequence). The CDR3 DNA sequence: TGCAGTGCTAGTGGTGGGGTTAGAGATACGCAGTATTTT. This gives the protein CSASGGVRDTQYF.

The chain carries TRBV20-1 and TRBJ1-1; D ambiguous. The germline CDR1 and CDR2 sequences are DFQATT and SNEGSKA (reference sequence). The V gene lost 1 base and the J gene lost 4 bases, with 10 bases spanning the gap. This CDR3 spans 13 amino acids. The CDR3 spells CSARVSRGTEAFF. The CDR3 nucleotides are TGCAGTGCTAGAGTATCTCGGGGCACTGAAGCTTTCTTT.

This clonotype turned up a few times. The J gene is TRBJ2-3, the V gene TRBV20-1; D is ambiguous. V lost 6 bases, J lost 9 bases, and 22 bases lay in between. The CDR3 totals 14 residues. Germline CDR1 and CDR2: DFQATT and SNEGSKA (reference sequence). Here the CDR3 DNA reads TGCAGTGCGCCGGCCGCCGGGCCACGTAAAACGCAGTATTTT. It codes for CSAPAAGPRKTQYF.

This clonotype was seen more than once but under ten times. V gene TRBV12-3 or TRBV12-4 combines with J gene TRBJ2-7; TRBD1 is a possible D gene (6 bases). This CDR3 is built from 13 residues. The V and J ends lost 5 bases and 5 bases respectively, with 13 bases between them. The CDR3 sequence: CASSGTWFHEQYF. The CDR3 DNA reads TGTGCCAGCAGTGGGACATGGTTTCACGAGCAGTACTTC.

This clonotype turned up a few times. V is TRBV4-2 and J is TRBJ2-4; 7 bases map to TRBD1. Germline CDR1 reads LGHNA; CDR2 reads YNFKEQ. The ends lost 0 bases at V and 6 bases at J; junction bases unmatched: 8. This CDR3 region has 16 residues. The CDR3 region is CASSQEEGTVINIQYF. CDR3 coding DNA: TGTGCCAGCAGCCAAGAAGAGGGGACAGTGATAAACATTCAGTACTTC.

This clonotype was observed at least ten times. V gene TRBV10-2 combines with J gene TRBJ2-3; TRBD1 agrees at 8 bases. Germline V lookup: CDR1 WSHSY, CDR2 SAAADI. The CDR3 length is 16 residues. With 4 bases clipped from V and 2 bases from J, the junction kept 8 bases outside the gene matches. CDR3 in amino acids: CASSVPMTGDTDTQYF. The DNA for the CDR3 is TGCGCCAGCAGTGTCCCAATGACAGGGGACACAGATACGCAGTATTTT.

This clonotype was detected ten times or more. The chain recombines TRBV5-1 with TRBJ2-5, with D uncertain. CDR1 is SGHRS and CDR2 is YFSETQ in the germline V gene. V lost 2 bases to trimming and J lost 4 bases, with 15 bases between them. CDR3 length: 15 amino acids. CDR3 amino acids: CASSLRNSLLETQYF. DNA for the CDR3: TGCGCCAGCAGCTTAAGGAACAGCCTCCTAGAGACCCAGTACTTC.

This clonotype was picked up a small number of times. The V and J genes are TRBV28 and TRBJ1-1, with D uncertain. Per the germline V gene, CDR1 is MDHEN and CDR2 is SYDVKM. The CDR3 length is 17 residues. V lost 3 bases, J lost 6 bases, and 23 bases lay in between. CDR3 DNA: TGTGCCAGCAGTTTCTCGGGAGGAATGGTTGGCGTGGCTGAAGCTTTCTTT. Amino acids: CASSFSGGMVGVAEAFF.

This sequence joins TRBV18 and TRBJ2-7; TRBD2 matches 13 bases. CDR1 and CDR2 from the germline V gene are KGHSH and LQKENI. CDR3 length: 15 residues. After removal of 3 bases from V and 2 bases from J, the junction contained 1 base not matched to a gene. CDR3 amino acids: CASSPTSGGPYEQYF. The DNA of the CDR3 is TGTGCCAGCTCACCGACTAGCGGGGGGCCCTACGAGCAGTACTTC.

This clonotype was seen at least ten times. The rearrangement uses TRBV20-1 and TRBJ1-1, with D possibly being TRBD1 (5 bases). CDR1 DFQATT and CDR2 SNEGSKA come from the germline V gene (reference sequence). The V end lost 1 base, the J end lost 3 bases, and 15 bases lay between the germline ends. The CDR3 has 15 amino acids. This CDR3 reads CSARGGTDTHTEAFF. CDR3 bases: TGCAGTGCTAGAGGGGGGACTGACACCCACACTGAAGCTTTCTTT.

This clonotype was counted a few times. This chain joins TRBV20-1 and TRBJ1-1; D uncertain. Germline values: CDR1 DFQATT, CDR2 SNEGSKA (reference sequence). V gave up 0 bases and J gave up 0 bases, with 11 bases separating them. There are 15 residues in the CDR3. The CDR3 spells CSARDLRGLNTEAFF. CDR3 DNA: TGCAGTGCTAGAGATTTGAGAGGATTGAACACTGAAGCTTTCTTT.

This CDR3 is CASSGWTGELFF. The CDR3 bases are TGTGCCAGCTCGGGTTGGACCGGGGAGCTGTTTTTT. The rearrangement uses TRBV6-1 and TRBJ2-2; D not resolved. Germline CDR1 is MNHNS and CDR2 is SASEGT. CDR3 length equals 12 residues. Trimming took 8 bases from V and 5 from J, leaving 9 bases between them.